The next 27 T cell receptor beta chains were all read from a single sample in a study of control samples from healthy donors and cancer patients. Libraries were prepared by immunoSEQ multiplex PCR; TCRdb keeps only in-frame clonotypes and omits some of them. The data contain under 75,000 clones, about 82% of them seen just once; the ten biggest clones take up roughly 5%. The sequencing sample was made of blood. These TCRs come from a man aged 40-49 years in good health.

In this sample, this clone turned up once. This chain links TRBV10-3 with TRBJ2-5, with 11 positions matching TRBD1. V lost 4 bases and J lost 9; bases outside the gene matches: 4. Germline V CDR1 and CDR2: ENHRY, SYGVKD. The CDR3 is 13 residues long. In DNA, the CDR3 is TGTGCCATCAGTGGGGACAGGGGGGGAGCCCAGTACTTC. Translated, it gives CAISGDRGGAQYF.

The V gene is TRBV5-1, the J gene TRBJ1-5, with 7 bases fitting TRBD1. CDR1 and CDR2 from the germline V gene are SGHRS and YFSETQ. V lost 0 bases, J lost 6 bases, and 9 bases stayed unmatched. This CDR3 has 16 residues. This chain's CDR3 is CASSLGDSMGGQPQHF. CDR3 DNA sequence: TGCGCCAGCAGCTTGGGGGACAGTATGGGAGGTCAGCCCCAGCATTTT.

The genes are TRBV9 and TRBJ2-1; D remains ambiguous. Germline V CDR1 and CDR2: SGDLS, YYNGEE. The CDR3 has 15 amino acids. V was shortened by 1 base and J by 1 base, with 9 bases between the two germline ends. The DNA for the CDR3 is TGTGCCAGCAGCGTATCAACTGGATCCTACAATGAGCAGTTCTTC. Its protein product is CASSVSTGSYNEQFF.

This sequence joins TRBV5-1 and TRBJ2-5; the match to TRBD1 covers 8 bases. The V gene's germline CDR1 is SGHRS and CDR2 YFSETQ. The CDR3 is 17 amino acids. V lost 0 bases to trimming and J lost 4 bases; unmatched junction nucleotides: 11. The CDR3, as DNA: TGCGCCAGCAGCTTGGAAGGGTCAGGGGGCTGGGGAGAGACCCAGTACTTC. Its protein is CASSLEGSGGWGETQYF.

The chain couples TRBV7-3 to TRBJ2-1, with 7 nucleotides matching TRBD2. CDR1 and CDR2 (germline): SGHTA, FQGTGA. Unmatched junction bases numbered 6, after V lost 5 bases and J lost 2 bases. CDR3 length: 15 amino acids. Here the CDR3 reads CASSPGTSAYNEQFF. CDR3 sequence (DNA): TGTGCCAGCAGCCCGGGCACTAGCGCCTACAATGAGCAGTTCTTC.

This chain uses TRBV28 with TRBJ1-5, with D hard to call. Trimming removed 4 bases at V and 11 bases at J, with 12 bases between. The germline CDR1 and CDR2 sequences are MDHEN and SYDVKM. The CDR3 is 12 residues long. The CDR3 DNA is TGTGCCAGCAGTTCTGGAGGAAGGGCCCAGCATTTT. This gives the protein CASSSGGRAQHF.

The chain couples TRBV30 to TRBJ1-6, with unresolved D. Germline CDR1 reads GTSNPN; CDR2 reads SVGIG (reference sequence). The V end was cut by 2 bases, the J end by 9 bases, with 11 bases between. The CDR3 sequence is 13 residues long. CDR3 bases: TGTGCCTGGAGTAGAAGGGAAAGTTCACCCCTCCACTTT. This sequence encodes CAWSRRESSPLHF.

This chain uses TRBV19 with TRBJ2-7; TRBD2 matches 15 bases. This CDR3 comprises 16 residues. Trimming took 2 bases from V and 6 from J; bases not matched to a gene: 5. Per the germline V gene, CDR1 is LNHDA and CDR2 is SQIVND (reference sequence). CDR3 nucleotide sequence: TGTGCCAGTAGTATACGGACTAGCGGGAGGGCCCTCGAGCAGTACTTC. Translated, it gives CASSIRTSGRALEQYF.

The chain is built from TRBV9 and TRBJ2-3, with D perhaps TRBD2 (5 bases). The V end was cut by 4 bases, the J end by 6 bases, with 24 bases between. The CDR3 consists of 17 residues. The germline CDR1 and CDR2 sequences are SGDLS and YYNGEE. DNA for the CDR3: TGTGCCAGCAGCCCCGTACGGGAAGCTTGGTCGGTGGATACGCAGTATTTT. As protein: CASSPVREAWSVDTQYF. Supplemented by reference TRBV9 and TRBJ2-3, the full variable domain reads DSGVTQTPKHLITATGQRVTLRCSPRSGDLSVYWYQQSLDQGLQFLIQYYNGEERAKGNILERFSAQQFPDLHSELNLSSLELGDSALYFCASSPVREAWSVDTQYFGPGTRLTVL.

The genes are TRBV28 and TRBJ2-1, with unresolved D. The V end lost 4 bases, the J end lost 4 bases, and 5 bases lay between the germline ends. Germline CDR1 MDHEN, CDR2 SYDVKM. The CDR3 is 12 amino acids. The CDR3 nucleotides are TGTGCCAGCAGTTCCCTTTACAATGAGCAGTTCTTC. It is translated as CASSSLYNEQFF.

V gene TRBV4-3 combines with J gene TRBJ2-7; D might be TRBD2 (6 bases). Germline CDR1 is LGHNA and CDR2 is YSLEER. This CDR3 contains 15 residues. Trimming stripped 0 bases from V and 2 bases from J, with 11 bases between. The CDR3 nucleotides read TGCGCCAGCAGCCAAGAAATAGCGGAGGCCTACGAGCAGTACTTC. Translation: CASSQEIAEAYEQYF.

V and J are TRBV19 and TRBJ1-5; a possible D gene is TRBD1 (5 bases). The CDR3 is 13 amino acids. Germline lookup yields CDR1 LNHDA and CDR2 SQIVND (reference sequence). The V and J ends lost 7 bases and 7 bases respectively, with 14 bases between them. For the CDR3, the DNA is TGTGCCAGTACCCCAGACAGATGGCAGCCCCAGCATTTT. It yields the protein CASTPDRWQPQHF.

The chain links TRBV6-2 or TRBV6-3 to TRBJ1-5; D perhaps matches TRBD1 (5 bases). Germline V lookup: CDR1 MNHEY, CDR2 SVGEGT. V was clipped by 6 bases and J by 2 bases, with 8 bases between them. There are 13 residues in the CDR3. The CDR3 sequence: CASSSTGNQPQHF. The DNA of the CDR3 is TGTGCCAGCAGCTCGACAGGCAATCAGCCCCAGCATTTT.

The chain carries TRBV7-2 and TRBJ1-2; D is possibly TRBD1 (5 bases). This CDR3 spans 13 amino acids. Germline CDR1 and CDR2: SGHTA and FQGNSA. The ends were cut back, 6 bases at V and 6 bases at J, with 14 bases in the middle. As DNA, the CDR3 is TGTGCCAGCAGATTCAGCGGGGCGGATGGCTACACCTTC. Its protein is CASRFSGADGYTF.

This clone was counted a single time. The chain couples TRBV20-1 to TRBJ2-7, with TRBD1 matching over 7 bases. Germline trimming cut 3 bases from V and 2 bases from J; bases unmatched to any gene: 4. The germline CDR1 and CDR2 sequences are DFQATT and SNEGSKA (reference sequence). The CDR3 loop spans 13 amino acids. The CDR3 nucleotides read TGCAGTGCTAGTTTCGGACAGGCCTACGAGCAGTACTTC. Translation gives CSASFGQAYEQYF.

The gene calls are TRBV30 and TRBJ2-5; 8 bases are a match to TRBD1. CDR1 GTSNPN and CDR2 SVGIG come from the germline V gene (reference sequence). The CDR3 has 14 residues. The J segment lost 2 bases and the V segment lost 4 bases, leaving 6 bases of the junction unmatched. CDR3 DNA sequence: TGTGCCTGGAACGGACAGGGAAGACAAGAGACCCAGTACTTC. It encodes CAWNGQGRQETQYF.

The J gene is TRBJ1-2, the V gene TRBV6-2 or TRBV6-3; maybe TRBD1 (6 bases). CDR3 length: 15 amino acids. Trimming removed 5 bases from V and 8 bases from J, with 21 bases in between. The germline V gene encodes CDR1 MNHEY and CDR2 SVGEGT. In DNA form, the CDR3 reads TGTGCCAGCAGTCCGGAAGAGGGGGTGAGGTCCGGCTACACCTTC. Translation: CASSPEEGVRSGYTF.

The V call is TRBV19, the J call TRBJ2-5; 10 bases match TRBD1. The CDR3 runs 15 residues. The V segment lost 2 bases and the J segment 5 bases; nucleotides outside the gene matches: 5. Germline V gives CDR1 LNHDA, CDR2 SQIVND (reference sequence). CDR3 DNA sequence: TGTGCCAGTAGTATACCCGGACAGGGGGGGGAGACCCAGTACTTC. As protein: CASSIPGQGGETQYF.

This chain connects TRBV28 to TRBJ1-2; the D is unclear. Germline V gene lookup returns CDR1 MDHEN and CDR2 SYDVKM. Trimming cost V 5 bases and J 4 bases, with 17 bases left between them. The CDR3 has 15 amino acids. The CDR3 is CASSPLLSGVYGYTF. In DNA, the CDR3 is TGTGCCAGCAGTCCCCTCTTGTCCGGGGTCTATGGCTACACCTTC.

The J gene is TRBJ2-2, the V gene TRBV4-1; 10 nucleotides agree with TRBD2. V gave up 4 bases and J gave up 1 base; unmatched junction bases: 9. Per germline, CDR1 MGHRA and CDR2 YSYEKL. CDR3 length: 18 residues. The CDR3 reads CASSPRPERGGNTGELFF. The CDR3 DNA is TGCGCCAGCAGCCCCCGACCGGAGCGGGGGGGGAACACCGGGGAGCTGTTTTTT.

This rearrangement joins TRBV5-6 to TRBJ1-4; D gene uncertain. Germline lookup yields CDR1 SGHDT and CDR2 YYEEEE. CDR3 length: 12 residues. Trimming took 4 bases from V and 7 from J, leaving 8 bases between them. The CDR3 DNA reads as TGTGCCAGCAGCGGGTGGAGTGAAAAACTGTTTTTT. It codes for CASSGWSEKLFF.

This clone was seen many times. The chain recombines TRBV10-3 with TRBJ2-7, with 8 bases aligning to TRBD2. Germline V lookup: CDR1 ENHRY, CDR2 SYGVKD. J lost 4 bases, V lost 9 bases, and 11 bases had no gene match. The CDR3 covers 14 residues. This CDR3 reads CAITPGGRFYEQYF. CDR3 coding DNA: TGTGCCATTACCCCTGGCGGGAGGTTTTACGAGCAGTACTTC.

As concerns this clone: One end of the junction varies from germline; a read error may be responsible. The gene calls are TRBV28 and TRBJ2-1; TRBD2 agrees at 10 bases. The CDR3 extends over 14 amino acids. Germline assignment: CDR1 MDHEN and CDR2 SYDVKM. CDR3 residues: CASSPGLAVPRFLF. The CDR3, as DNA: TGTGCCAGCAGTCCAGGACTAGCGGTACCCCGGTTCCTCTTC.

This chain connects TRBV5-1 to TRBJ2-1; 10 nucleotides match TRBD1. Germline CDR1 SGHRS, CDR2 YFSETQ. J lost 8 bases, V lost 5 bases, and 4 bases had no gene match. This CDR3 spans 13 amino acids. CDR3 coding DNA: TGCGCCAGCAGACGGGGGACAGGGGATGAGCAGTTCTTC. Translating it yields CASRRGTGDEQFF.

The chain couples TRBV5-6 to TRBJ2-1, with TRBD2 identical over 11 bases. Germline trimming cut 3 bases from V and 3 bases from J; bases unmatched to any gene: 8. The CDR3 has 17 amino acids. The germline V gene encodes CDR1 SGHDT and CDR2 YYEEEE. The CDR3 reads CASSSELAGGFYNEQFF. The DNA for the CDR3 is TGTGCCAGCAGCTCCGAATTAGCGGGAGGGTTCTACAATGAGCAGTTCTTC.

V gene TRBV5-6 combines with J gene TRBJ1-2; D ambiguous. The germline gives CDR1 SGHDT, CDR2 YYEEEE. This CDR3 is built from 16 residues. V was shortened by 2 bases and J by 5 bases, with 19 bases between the two germline ends. The chain's CDR3 is CASSFSRPTPFYGYTF. The DNA of the CDR3 is TGTGCCAGCAGCTTTAGCCGTCCAACTCCGTTTTATGGCTACACCTTC.

This clone has just a few counts. The chain employs TRBV5-4 and TRBJ1-5; maybe TRBD1 (5 bases). This CDR3 has 15 amino acids. V was shortened by 0 bases and J by 5 bases, with 12 bases between the two germline ends. Germline V CDR1 and CDR2: SGHNT, YYREEE (reference sequence). The CDR3 reads CASSLVPGGDQPQHF. The DNA of the CDR3 is TGTGCCAGCAGCTTGGTGCCCGGAGGGGATCAGCCCCAGCATTTT.